These T cell receptor beta chains were read from a single sample in a study of cytomegalovirus exposure and HLA in healthy donors. Measured with immunoSEQ multiplex PCR; TCRdb has only the in-frame clones, and not every one. The table records 100,000 to 150,000 clones, about 74% of them present only once. The sequencing input was PBMCs. These receptors were collected from a man in his forties in good health and CMV-seropositive. Both conserved end residues are part of each CDR3. Each record gives: J gene, V gene, D gene, CDR3 protein. A D gene is named only where the DNA matches it firmly.

j_gene: TRBJ2-7
v_gene: TRBV27
d_gene: NA
CDR3aa: CASSPTAAGHYEQYF

j_gene: TRBJ2-5
v_gene: TRBV6-1
d_gene: NA
CDR3aa: CASSGVLGETQYF

j_gene: TRBJ2-5
v_gene: TRBV19
d_gene: NA
CDR3aa: CASSIGPGDIPGTQYF

j_gene: TRBJ2-1
v_gene: TRBV28
d_gene: TRBD2
CDR3aa: CASSTRTSGGHEQFF

j_gene: TRBJ2-7
v_gene: TRBV30
d_gene: NA
CDR3aa: CAWIGGPYEQYF

j_gene: TRBJ1-2
v_gene: TRBV6-1
d_gene: TRBD1
CDR3aa: CASSDPRTGELGYTF

j_gene: TRBJ2-5
v_gene: TRBV7-9
d_gene: NA
CDR3aa: CASSFKETQYF

j_gene: TRBJ1-2
v_gene: TRBV6-1
d_gene: NA
CDR3aa: CASSQNSYGYTF

j_gene: TRBJ2-2
v_gene: TRBV28
d_gene: TRBD1
CDR3aa: CASRQGARTGELFF

j_gene: TRBJ1-5
v_gene: TRBV2
d_gene: NA
CDR3aa: CASSGTGNQPQHF

j_gene: TRBJ1-6
v_gene: TRBV12-5
d_gene: NA
CDR3aa: CASGGDTGPLHF

j_gene: TRBJ1-3
v_gene: TRBV7-8
d_gene: TRBD1
CDR3aa: CASSPWTGAGNTIYF

j_gene: TRBJ2-5
v_gene: TRBV14
d_gene: TRBD2
CDR3aa: CASSQLGTSGGTQYF

j_gene: TRBJ1-5
v_gene: TRBV10-2
d_gene: TRBD1
CDR3aa: CASSPGQELPGQPQHF

j_gene: TRBJ2-7
v_gene: TRBV11-2
d_gene: NA
CDR3aa: CASSLQADGYYEQYF

j_gene: TRBJ2-1
v_gene: TRBV6-4
d_gene: NA
CDR3aa: CASGSNEQFF

j_gene: TRBJ2-1
v_gene: TRBV19
d_gene: NA
CDR3aa: CASIGQSYNEQFF

j_gene: TRBJ2-2
v_gene: TRBV5-1
d_gene: TRBD2
CDR3aa: CASSLTAGGLSNTGELFF

j_gene: TRBJ2-7
v_gene: TRBV2
d_gene: TRBD1
CDR3aa: CASGLQGTYYEQYF

j_gene: TRBJ2-1
v_gene: TRBV25-1
d_gene: TRBD2
CDR3aa: CASSRSPFGGGDYNEQFF

j_gene: TRBJ2-4
v_gene: TRBV18
d_gene: NA
CDR3aa: CASSPLAGSFLYF

j_gene: TRBJ2-1
v_gene: TRBV7-9
d_gene: NA
CDR3aa: CASRSGLNEQFF

j_gene: TRBJ2-7
v_gene: TRBV10-1
d_gene: NA
CDR3aa: CASPGGDSFSYEQYF

j_gene: TRBJ2-3
v_gene: TRBV5-1
d_gene: TRBD1
CDR3aa: CASSYDRAPDTQYF

j_gene: TRBJ2-1
v_gene: TRBV19
d_gene: NA
CDR3aa: CASSFLGSEQFF

j_gene: TRBJ2-7
v_gene: TRBV15
d_gene: TRBD2
CDR3aa: CATSRERLATYEQYF

j_gene: TRBJ1-2
v_gene: TRBV7-6
d_gene: NA
CDR3aa: CASSLASGDGYTF

j_gene: TRBJ2-1
v_gene: TRBV27
d_gene: NA
CDR3aa: CASSLARPRGTTNEQFF

j_gene: TRBJ2-7
v_gene: TRBV5-6
d_gene: TRBD2
CDR3aa: CASSSLAVQTYEQYF

j_gene: TRBJ2-7
v_gene: TRBV29-1
d_gene: NA
CDR3aa: CSVEGIRGSGSYEQYF

j_gene: TRBJ1-2
v_gene: TRBV28
d_gene: NA
CDR3aa: CASSSQGSNYGYTF

j_gene: TRBJ1-1
v_gene: TRBV19
d_gene: NA
CDR3aa: CASSIIVAGAEAFF

j_gene: TRBJ2-3
v_gene: TRBV10-3
d_gene: NA
CDR3aa: CAISQPGADTQYF

j_gene: TRBJ2-7
v_gene: TRBV5-1
d_gene: TRBD2
CDR3aa: CASTPGLAGGSYEQYF

j_gene: TRBJ1-5
v_gene: TRBV19
d_gene: TRBD1
CDR3aa: CASSVELTGVNGQPQHF

j_gene: TRBJ1-2
v_gene: TRBV7-8
d_gene: NA
CDR3aa: CASSLDATSYGYTF

j_gene: TRBJ2-2
v_gene: TRBV9
d_gene: TRBD2
CDR3aa: CASSHLAGETGELFF

j_gene: TRBJ1-4
v_gene: TRBV6-1
d_gene: NA
CDR3aa: CASSVRQQNEKLFF

j_gene: TRBJ1-2
v_gene: TRBV5-1
d_gene: NA
CDR3aa: CASSLTGQGSLIGYTF

j_gene: TRBJ2-2
v_gene: TRBV5-1
d_gene: NA
CDR3aa: CASSFQGFGTGELFF

j_gene: TRBJ1-1
v_gene: TRBV5-1
d_gene: TRBD1
CDR3aa: CASSLVVAGGTEAFF

j_gene: TRBJ2-1
v_gene: TRBV27
d_gene: TRBD2
CDR3aa: CASSLQREGFSEQFF

j_gene: TRBJ2-5
v_gene: TRBV27
d_gene: TRBD2
CDR3aa: CASSSRTRKETQYF

j_gene: TRBJ2-7
v_gene: TRBV4-2
d_gene: NA
CDR3aa: CASSQDLADNFYEQYF

j_gene: TRBJ2-1
v_gene: TRBV5-1
d_gene: TRBD2
CDR3aa: CASSLAGGELNEQFF

j_gene: TRBJ2-1
v_gene: TRBV2
d_gene: TRBD2
CDR3aa: CASSSGTSGRRNNEQFF

j_gene: TRBJ2-2
v_gene: TRBV25-1
d_gene: NA
CDR3aa: CATQGNWGTGELFF

j_gene: TRBJ2-6
v_gene: TRBV7-8
d_gene: TRBD2
CDR3aa: CASSLYAGGTGGANVLTF

j_gene: TRBJ1-1
v_gene: TRBV5-1
d_gene: NA
CDR3aa: CASSRELREGTEAFF

j_gene: TRBJ1-1
v_gene: TRBV7-2
d_gene: TRBD1
CDR3aa: CASSLGRTGGVTEAFF

j_gene: TRBJ2-3
v_gene: TRBV27
d_gene: NA
CDR3aa: CASSPLGGPTDTQYF

j_gene: TRBJ1-1
v_gene: TRBV7-9
d_gene: TRBD1
CDR3aa: CASSRDRNTEAFF

j_gene: TRBJ2-7
v_gene: TRBV5-1
d_gene: NA
CDR3aa: CASSPIGGSSYEQYF

j_gene: TRBJ1-1
v_gene: TRBV2
d_gene: NA
CDR3aa: CASSEIGEAFF

j_gene: TRBJ1-1
v_gene: TRBV6-1
d_gene: NA
CDR3aa: CASRPGGTEAFF

j_gene: TRBJ1-2
v_gene: TRBV28
d_gene: NA
CDR3aa: CASSLRTFGYTF

j_gene: TRBJ1-1
v_gene: TRBV11-3
d_gene: NA
CDR3aa: CASSSNSLNTEAFF

j_gene: TRBJ2-4
v_gene: TRBV10-1
d_gene: NA
CDR3aa: CASSESTATTKNIQYF

j_gene: TRBJ2-3
v_gene: TRBV5-6
d_gene: TRBD2
CDR3aa: CASSPGGGRTDTQYF

j_gene: TRBJ1-6
v_gene: TRBV4-1
d_gene: NA
CDR3aa: CASSQGVISYNSPLHF